The sequence of this TCR beta chain was determined in a study of cytomegalovirus exposure and HLA in healthy donors. Regarding the study as a whole: In the roughly 120 validation repertoires, approximately 94% of cluster scores exceeded 0, per a later analysis.

The data were produced by immunoSEQ multiplex PCR, yet TCRdb's version contains in-frame clones alone and is incomplete. The profile shows 250,000 or so clones, more than 75% of them singletons. Germline CDR1 reads DFQATT; CDR2 reads SNEGSKA (reference sequence). The CDR3 consists of 11 residues. Trimming removed 3 bases at V and 4 bases at J, with 4 bases between. A remark on this clone: What it binds is not known.

V and J are TRBV20-1 and TRBJ2-1; D call uncertain. This sequence was found in a young man in good health and CMV-seropositive. What was sequenced was PBMCs. Here the CDR3 DNA reads TGCAGTGCTAGTATATACAATGAGCAGTTCTTC. Translation: CSASIYNEQFF.